The clone carrying this T cell receptor beta chain has more than one count but fewer than ten. The antigen remains undetermined. Trimming cost V 2 bases and J 4 bases, with 12 bases left between them. Germline loops: CDR1 GTSNPN, CDR2 SVGIG (reference sequence). This CDR3 comprises 14 residues. The time point: persistent/refractory GD, antithyroid drugs over 5 years with positive TRAb. PBMC-derived RNA was used for the TCR library. The sample originates from a study of regulatory T cells in long-lasting Graves disease. On the study more broadly: It was over 5 years of antithyroid drugs, with positive TSH receptor antibodies, that meant persistent Graves' disease. Findings and limits, study-wide: Persistent Graves' patients had lower TCR diversity than newly diagnosed ones. Under persistent disease, TRBV28, TRBJ1-2 and TRBJ2-5 were used preferentially.

Both iRepertoire HTBI primers and Arm-PCR of CDR3 regions were used to build the TCR beta libraries. Using its own MiXCR run on the multiplex PCR reads, TCRdb lists one record per CDR3 protein. This table has under 350,000 distinct CDR3 sequences, 20% to 25% appearing once. The genes are TRBV30 and TRBJ1-5; D possibly corresponds to TRBD1 (5 bases). The sequence was collected from a female donor with Graves disease. The material sequenced was peripheral blood mononuclear cells (PBMCs), taken when the disease was refractory, from a patient treated with antithyroid drugs. The CDR3 loop reads CAWSSGGGNQPQHF. The CDR3 coding sequence is TGTGCCTGGAGTTCCGGGGGTGGGAATCAGCCCCAGCATTTT.